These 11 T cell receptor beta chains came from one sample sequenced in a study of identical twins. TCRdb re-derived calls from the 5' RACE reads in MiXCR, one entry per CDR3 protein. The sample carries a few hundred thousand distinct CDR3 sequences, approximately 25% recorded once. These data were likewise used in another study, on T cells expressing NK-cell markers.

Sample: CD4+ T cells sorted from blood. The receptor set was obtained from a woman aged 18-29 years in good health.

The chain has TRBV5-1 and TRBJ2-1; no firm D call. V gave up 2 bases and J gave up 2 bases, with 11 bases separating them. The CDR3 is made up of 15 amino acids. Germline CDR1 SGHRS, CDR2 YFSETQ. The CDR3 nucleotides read TGCGCCAGCAGCTTTGACCCAATCCCCTACAATGAGCAGTTCTTC. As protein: CASSFDPIPYNEQFF. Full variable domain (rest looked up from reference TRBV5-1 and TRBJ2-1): KAGVTQTPRYLIKTRGQQVTLSCSPISGHRSVSWYQQTPGQGLQFLFEYFSETQRNKGNFPGRFSGRQFSNSRSEMNVSTLELGDSALYLCASSFDPIPYNEQFFGPGTRLTVL.

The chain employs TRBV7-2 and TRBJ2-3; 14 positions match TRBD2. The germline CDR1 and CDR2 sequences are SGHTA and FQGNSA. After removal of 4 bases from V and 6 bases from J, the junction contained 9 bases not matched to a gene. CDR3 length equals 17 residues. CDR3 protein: CASSSRLAGGPGDTQYF. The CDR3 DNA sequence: TGTGCCAGCAGCTCCAGACTAGCGGGAGGGCCTGGGGATACGCAGTATTTT.

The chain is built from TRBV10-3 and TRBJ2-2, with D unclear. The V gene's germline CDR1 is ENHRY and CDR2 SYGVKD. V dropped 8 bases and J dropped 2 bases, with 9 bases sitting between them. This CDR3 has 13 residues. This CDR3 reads CAIRQLNTGELFF. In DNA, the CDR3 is TGTGCCATCCGTCAACTTAACACCGGGGAGCTGTTTTTT.

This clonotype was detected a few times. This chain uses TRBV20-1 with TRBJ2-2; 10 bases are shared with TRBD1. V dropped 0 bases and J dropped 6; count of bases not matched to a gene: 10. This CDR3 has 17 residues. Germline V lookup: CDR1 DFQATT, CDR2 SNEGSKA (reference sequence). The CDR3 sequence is CSARDLPGTGVPGELFF. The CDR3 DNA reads TGCAGTGCTAGAGACTTGCCCGGGACAGGGGTTCCCGGGGAGCTGTTTTTT.

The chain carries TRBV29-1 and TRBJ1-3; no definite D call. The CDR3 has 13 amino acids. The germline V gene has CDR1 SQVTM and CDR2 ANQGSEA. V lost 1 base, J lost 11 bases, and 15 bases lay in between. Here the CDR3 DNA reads TGCAGCGTTGAAGGTTCCGGAATCAACGCCATATATTTT. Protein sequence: CSVEGSGINAIYF.

CDR3 protein: CASSLATGGAEQFF. CDR3 DNA sequence: TGTGCCAGCAGCTTAGCCACAGGAGGCGCTGAGCAGTTCTTC. The chain couples TRBV11-3 to TRBJ2-1; possibly TRBD1 or TRBD2 for D (5 bases each). CDR3 length: 14 amino acids. Germline values: CDR1 SGHNT, CDR2 YENEEA. V was trimmed by 1 base and J by 9 bases, leaving 13 bases between them.

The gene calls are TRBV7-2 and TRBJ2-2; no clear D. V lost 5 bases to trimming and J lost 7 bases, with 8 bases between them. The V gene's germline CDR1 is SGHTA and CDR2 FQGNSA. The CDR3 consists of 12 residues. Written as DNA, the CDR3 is TGTGCCAGCAGCCGTGGCTTCGGGGAGCTGTTTTTT. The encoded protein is CASSRGFGELFF. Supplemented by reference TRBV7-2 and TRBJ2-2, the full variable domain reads GAGVSQSPSNKVTEKGKDVELRCDPISGHTALYWYRQSLGQGLEFLIYFQGNSAPDKSGLPSDRFSAERTGGSVSTLTIQRTQQEDSAVYLCASSRGFGELFFGEGSRLTVL.

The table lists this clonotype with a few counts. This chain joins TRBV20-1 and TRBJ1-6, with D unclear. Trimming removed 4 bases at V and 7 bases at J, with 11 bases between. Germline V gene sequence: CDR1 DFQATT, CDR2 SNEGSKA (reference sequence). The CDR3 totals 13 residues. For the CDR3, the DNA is TGCAGTGCTATTCGGCAGCAGAATTCACCCCTCCACTTT. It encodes CSAIRQQNSPLHF.

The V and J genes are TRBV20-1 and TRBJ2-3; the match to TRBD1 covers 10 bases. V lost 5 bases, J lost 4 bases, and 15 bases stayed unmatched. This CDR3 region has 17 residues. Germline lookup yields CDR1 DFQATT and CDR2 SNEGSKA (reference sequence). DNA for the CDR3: TGCAGTGCTCCCCCCGATCGGACAGGGGGTCGACCAGATACGCAGTATTTT. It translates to CSAPPDRTGGRPDTQYF.

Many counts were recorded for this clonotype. The CDR3 reads CASSFGEKLFF. The CDR3, as DNA: TGTGCCAGCAGTTTCGGCGAAAAACTGTTTTTT. V gene TRBV12-3 or TRBV12-4 combines with J gene TRBJ1-4, with D unclear. This CDR3 is 11 amino acids long. V shed 3 bases and J shed 8 bases, with 4 bases lying between them.

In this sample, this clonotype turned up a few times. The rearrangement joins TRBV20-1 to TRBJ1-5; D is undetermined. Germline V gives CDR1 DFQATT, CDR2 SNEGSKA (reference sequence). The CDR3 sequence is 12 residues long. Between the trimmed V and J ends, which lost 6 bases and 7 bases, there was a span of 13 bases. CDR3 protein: CSAATGHQPQHF. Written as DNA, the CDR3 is TGCAGTGCCGCAACTGGGCACCAGCCCCAGCATTTT.